The 2 T cell receptor beta chains reported below all come from one sample, sequenced in a study of blood T cell repertoires in COVID-19. Sequenced by immunoSEQ multiplex PCR; TCRdb stores in-frame clones only, minus some. The repertoire holds some 200,000 clones, with roughly 80% as singletons. Input material: peripheral blood. All receptors derive from a woman older than 75 with COVID-19, enrolled during active disease.

This rearrangement joins TRBV7-7 to TRBJ2-3, with 8 bases aligning to TRBD2. Germline CDR1 SSHAT, CDR2 FNYEAQ (reference sequence). V was pared by 3 bases and J by 1 base, with 3 bases of the junction left unmatched. CDR3 length: 15 amino acids. The CDR3 protein is CASSLGRGGTDTQYF. The CDR3 nucleotides read TGTGCCAGCAGCTTGGGGCGGGGGGGCACAGATACGCAGTATTTT.

This clone was counted between two and nine times. V gene TRBV2 combines with J gene TRBJ2-1; TRBD2 matches at 7 bases. CDR3 size: 14 residues. Germline lookup yields CDR1 SNHLY and CDR2 FYNNEI. Losses at the gene ends were 8 bases for V and 2 bases for J; bases not matched to a gene: 6. CDR3 sequence reads: CASWAGETYNEQFF. As DNA, the CDR3 is TGTGCCAGCTGGGCGGGGGAAACCTACAATGAGCAGTTCTTC.